Presented here are 27 T cell receptor beta chains from one specimen sequenced in a study of T-cell reconstitution after alpha-beta-depleted transplantation in children. TCRbeta library construction was performed incorporating unique molecular identifiers. TCRdb called the PCR reads again in MiXCR, with one record for every CDR3 protein. The sample lists roughly 590,000 distinct CDR3 sequences; 16% were seen once. Material: PBMCs from the stem cell graft donor, obtained from the stem cell graft. Receptor source: a human donor who donated a stem cell graft to a child with acute myeloid leukemia.

Many counts were recorded for this clonotype. The chain recombines TRBV10-3 with TRBJ1-2; D remains unclear. This CDR3 is built from 15 residues. Per the germline V gene, CDR1 is ENHRY and CDR2 is SYGVKD. V lost 2 bases to trimming and J lost 4 bases, with 14 bases between them. The DNA for the CDR3 is TGTGCCATCAGTGAGATCTTGGAAGAGGGCTATGGCTACACCTTC. Translated: CAISEILEEGYGYTF.

This rearrangement joins TRBV30 to TRBJ1-5; D gene uncertain. In germline, CDR1 is GTSNPN, CDR2 SVGIG (reference sequence). CDR3 length: 12 residues. With 3 bases removed from V and 7 bases from J, the gap between germline ends came to 10 bases. The CDR3 region has the DNA TGTGCCTGGAGGGAAGGGCAACAGCCCCAGCATTTT. It codes for CAWREGQQPQHF.

This sequence joins TRBV25-1 and TRBJ2-2; D ambiguous. The CDR3 consists of 12 residues. Germline V gene lookup returns CDR1 MGHDK and CDR2 SYGVNS. V was shortened by 0 bases and J by 8 bases, with 4 bases between the two germline ends. CDR3: CASSEYFGELFF. The CDR3 nucleotides read TGTGCCAGCAGTGAATATTTTGGGGAGCTGTTTTTT.

The chain joins TRBV20-1 to TRBJ1-2; maybe TRBD1 (5 bases). Trimming shortened V by 5 bases and J by 0 bases, and 19 bases separated the two germline ends. The CDR3 runs 16 residues. The germline gives CDR1 DFQATT, CDR2 SNEGSKA (reference sequence). In DNA form, the CDR3 reads TGCAGTGCTCCGTCGCTAGCGGGGGGTGCTAACTATGGCTACACCTTC. The encoded protein is CSAPSLAGGANYGYTF.

The gene calls are TRBV5-1 and TRBJ2-1; TRBD2 matches 13 bases. CDR1 SGHRS and CDR2 YFSETQ come from the germline V gene. CDR3 size: 15 residues. V lost 3 bases to trimming and J lost 6 bases; unmatched junction nucleotides: 3. For the CDR3, the DNA is TGCGCCAGCAGCTGGACTAGCGGGGGTATCAATGAGCAGTTCTTC. It translates to CASSWTSGGINEQFF.

This clonotype showed up just a few times. The V and J genes are TRBV24-1 and TRBJ2-3, with D perhaps being TRBD1 or TRBD2 (5 bases each). The CDR3 spans 17 residues. With 4 bases removed from V and 4 bases from J, the gap between germline ends came to 20 bases. Germline V lookup: CDR1 KGHDR, CDR2 SFDVKD. The CDR3 is CATSEAYGRRGADTQYF. The CDR3 DNA reads as TGTGCCACCAGTGAGGCCTATGGACGCCGGGGCGCAGATACGCAGTATTTT.

This clonotype occurred once. A much larger clone sits a single nucleotide away, making a read error possible. The genes are TRBV10-3 and TRBJ1-4; TRBD1 is a possible D gene (5 bases). Germline values: CDR1 ENHRY, CDR2 SYGVKD. The CDR3 contains 17 residues. CDR3 in amino acids: CATGQDTWTATNEELFF. The DNA for the CDR3 is TGTGCCACGGGGCAAGACACTTGGACTGCAACTAATGAAGAACTGTTTTTT.

This clonotype has a handful of counts. This chain uses TRBV7-2 with TRBJ2-2; D gene uncertain. Trimming left V 0 bases short and J 7 bases short, with 9 bases between. The length of the CDR3 is 14 residues. Germline V gene sequence: CDR1 SGHTA, CDR2 FQGNSA. The DNA for the CDR3 is TGTGCCAGCAGCTTAGCCTTGGCAGTCGGGGAGCTGTTTTTT. Residues: CASSLALAVGELFF.

This clonotype was counted many times. V and J are TRBV20-1 and TRBJ2-3; D is uncertain. V shed 2 bases and J shed 8 bases, with 14 bases lying between them. This CDR3 contains 13 residues. CDR1 is DFQATT, CDR2 SNEGSKA, per germline (reference sequence). Here the CDR3 DNA reads TGCAGTGCTAGAAAGGAGAGCGAGCGTACGCAGTATTTT. Protein: CSARKESERTQYF.

Many counts were recorded for this clonotype. The J gene is TRBJ2-5, the V gene TRBV20-1; D gene ambiguous. CDR1 is DFQATT and CDR2 is SNEGSKA in the germline V gene (reference sequence). The CDR3 is 12 residues long. The CDR3 reads CSAWTDQETQYF. The CDR3 bases are TGCAGCGCCTGGACGGACCAAGAGACCCAGTACTTC.

The V and J genes are TRBV7-9 and TRBJ2-2, with D tentatively TRBD1 or TRBD2 (5 bases each). CDR1 is SEHNR, CDR2 FQNEAQ, per germline (reference sequence). The V gene lost 6 bases and the J gene lost 1 base, with 9 bases spanning the gap. The CDR3 totals 14 residues. CDR3 nucleotide sequence: TGTGCCAGCAGAGTGGGGGTGAACACCGGGGAGCTGTTTTTT. This gives the protein CASRVGVNTGELFF.

The chain combines TRBV5-4 with TRBJ2-1; 9 bases agree with TRBD1. The V segment lost 4 bases and the J segment 8 bases; nucleotides outside the gene matches: 4. Germline V lookup: CDR1 SGHNT, CDR2 YYREEE (reference sequence). This CDR3 is 13 amino acids long. CDR3 residues: CASSHRGQDEQFF. The DNA of the CDR3 is TGTGCCAGCAGCCACAGGGGGCAGGATGAGCAGTTCTTC.

This clonotype was counted many times. The rearrangement links TRBV15 to TRBJ1-1; 9 bases match TRBD1. Germline V lookup: CDR1 LNHNV, CDR2 YYDKDF (reference sequence). The length of the CDR3 is 17 residues. Trimming removed 1 base from V and 1 base from J; junction bases left unmatched: 7. DNA of the CDR3: TGTGCCACCAGCAGAGGTAACAGGGGGCTCACGAACACTGAAGCTTTCTTT. Translation: CATSRGNRGLTNTEAFF.

The V gene is TRBV24-1, the J gene TRBJ2-5; D is possibly TRBD2 (6 bases). Per germline, CDR1 KGHDR and CDR2 SFDVKD. The CDR3 is made up of 14 amino acids. V was shortened by 5 bases and J by 5 bases, with 14 bases between the two germline ends. The CDR3 here is CATSVPGTGETQYF. The CDR3, as DNA: TGTGCCACCAGTGTCCCCGGGACTGGTGAGACCCAGTACTTC.

This clonotype was observed at least ten times. The chain joins TRBV12-3 or TRBV12-4 to TRBJ1-2; TRBD1 aligns across 7 bases. Trimming removed 3 bases from V and 2 bases from J; junction bases left unmatched: 3. The CDR3 is made up of 14 amino acids. The CDR3 loop is CASSLRGGNYGYTF. CDR3 DNA: TGTGCCAGCAGTTTGAGAGGGGGCAACTATGGCTACACCTTC.

The rearrangement links TRBV20-1 to TRBJ1-6; 7 bases align to TRBD1. Looked up from germline, CDR1 is DFQATT and CDR2 is SNEGSKA (reference sequence). The ends lost 6 bases at V and 3 bases at J; junction bases unmatched: 5. CDR3 length: 14 amino acids. CDR3 residues: CSAETGYYNSPLHF. CDR3 in DNA: TGCAGTGCCGAGACAGGGTACTATAATTCACCCCTCCACTTT.

The rearrangement uses TRBV5-6 and TRBJ2-1; 7 nucleotides match TRBD1. The CDR3 has 14 residues. Germline V gene lookup returns CDR1 SGHDT and CDR2 YYEEEE. Unmatched junction bases numbered 5, after V lost 4 bases and J lost 4 bases. This CDR3 is CASSLHRGYNEQFF. Written as DNA, the CDR3 is TGTGCCAGCAGCCTCCACAGGGGATACAATGAGCAGTTCTTC.

This clonotype was counted ten times or more. The CDR3 loop reads CASSLGDNQETQYF. The CDR3 nucleotides are TGTGCCAGCAGCTTGGGGGACAACCAAGAGACCCAGTACTTC. The genes are TRBV5-6 and TRBJ2-5; a weak D match, TRBD1 (6 bases). Germline assignment: CDR1 SGHDT and CDR2 YYEEEE. V lost 0 bases to trimming and J lost 0 bases, with 6 bases between them. This CDR3 is built from 14 residues.

This clonotype was picked up many times. The chain has TRBV9 and TRBJ2-1; D perhaps matches TRBD2 (6 bases). The CDR3 contains 15 residues. V was clipped by 3 bases and J by 4 bases, with 14 bases between them. CDR1 is SGDLS and CDR2 is YYNGEE in the germline V gene. The CDR3 DNA follows: TGTGCCAGCAGCGGTGGGGGACTCCGGTACAATGAGCAGTTCTTC. This gives the protein CASSGGGLRYNEQFF.

This clonotype was found a few times. The rearrangement joins TRBV12-3 or TRBV12-4 to TRBJ1-3; D not certain. This CDR3 contains 14 residues. Deletions cut 8 bases from V and 4 bases from J, with 15 bases between. The CDR3 DNA follows: TGTGCCAGCCACGCTATAGGTCACGGAAACACCATATATTTT. It codes for CASHAIGHGNTIYF.

The table lists this clonotype with many counts. The rearrangement links TRBV5-1 to TRBJ1-1, with 9 bases that match TRBD1. This CDR3 contains 15 residues. Germline assignment: CDR1 SGHRS and CDR2 YFSETQ. Unmatched junction bases numbered 4, after V lost 3 bases and J lost 1 base. For the CDR3, the DNA is TGCGCCAGCAGCTCGACAGGGGGTTGGAACACTGAAGCTTTCTTT. It yields the protein CASSSTGGWNTEAFF. Looking up the rest from reference TRBV5-1 and TRBJ1-1 gives the full variable domain: KAGVTQTPRYLIKTRGQQVTLSCSPISGHRSVSWYQQTPGQGLQFLFEYFSETQRNKGNFPGRFSGRQFSNSRSEMNVSTLELGDSALYLCASSSTGGWNTEAFFGQGTRLTVV.

This chain connects TRBV4-3 to TRBJ2-1; TRBD1 agrees at 10 bases. From germline, CDR1 is LGHNA and CDR2 YSLEER. The CDR3 length is 15 residues. The J segment lost 8 bases and the V segment lost 8 bases, leaving 12 bases of the junction unmatched. The CDR3 sequence is CASGRSRQGAYEQFF. CDR3 sequence (DNA): TGCGCCAGCGGCCGGTCGAGACAGGGGGCATATGAGCAGTTCTTC.

V and J are TRBV7-2 and TRBJ2-1; 16 bases fit TRBD2. Trimming removed 5 bases from V and 7 bases from J; junction bases left unmatched: 5. The CDR3 is 16 amino acids. Per germline, CDR1 SGHTA and CDR2 FQGNSA. DNA for the CDR3: TGTGCCAGCAGCGGGGGACTAGCGGGGGGGCAAAATGAGCAGTTCTTC. Encoded protein: CASSGGLAGGQNEQFF.

V and J are TRBV27 and TRBJ1-4; possible D gene TRBD1, 5 bases. The V gene's germline CDR1 is MNHEY and CDR2 SMNVEV (reference sequence). Between the trimmed V and J ends, which lost 3 bases and 8 bases, there was a span of 13 bases. This CDR3 has 14 amino acids. In nucleotides, the CDR3 is TGTGCCAGCAGTTTGTCTAGGGGAAGGGAAAAACTGTTTTTT. Its protein is CASSLSRGREKLFF.

The chain is built from TRBV7-2 and TRBJ2-3, with TRBD2 as a possible D gene (5 bases). V lost 8 bases to trimming and J lost 6 bases, with 15 bases between them. This CDR3 is built from 13 residues. The germline gives CDR1 SGHTA, CDR2 FQGNSA. CDR3 nucleotide sequence: TGTGCCAGCGGGCTAGCCCCCATTGATACGCAGTATTTT. Its translation: CASGLAPIDTQYF.

This clonotype was recorded at least ten times. The chain recombines TRBV20-1 with TRBJ2-7; D not resolved. Germline CDR1 is DFQATT and CDR2 is SNEGSKA (reference sequence). V was cut by 0 bases and J by 3 bases, with 9 bases left in between. The CDR3 spans 13 residues. The CDR3 DNA follows: TGCAGTGCTAGAGACGACACATTCTACGAGCAGTACTTC. Its translation: CSARDDTFYEQYF.

This clonotype was seen many times. The gene calls are TRBV12-3 or TRBV12-4 and TRBJ1-1; 8 bases match TRBD1. The ends lost 6 bases at V and 0 bases at J; junction bases unmatched: 6. This CDR3 contains 15 residues. CDR3 coding DNA: TGTGCCAGCAGCCCCCCGGGACAGGTGAACACTGAAGCTTTCTTT. It codes for CASSPPGQVNTEAFF.